One and the same sample provided the 17 T cell receptor beta chains below, sequenced in a study of CD8+CD57+ T cells in acquired aplastic anemia. The template used for profiling TCR beta VDJ and CDR3 was genomic DNA. TCRdb reprocessed the reads with MiXCR, giving one entry per CDR3 protein. The sample holds roughly 250,000 distinct CDR3 sequences, around 45% seen once. Sequenced patients had shown CD8+CD57+ cell expansion by flow cytometry. Input material: sorted CD4+, CD8+, or CD8+CD57+ T cells (not recorded which) from PBMCs. The receptors were sampled from a human donor with aplastic anemia.

This clonotype has more than one count but fewer than ten. A much larger clone lies a single base off, so this may be a read error. As DNA, the CDR3 is TGTGCCAGCGACGGGGGTGGCTACACCTTC. This translates into CASDGGGYTF. V is TRBV7-3 and J is TRBJ1-2; TRBD1 might be the D (5 bases). CDR1 and CDR2 from the germline V gene are SGHTA and FQGTGA. V was trimmed by 8 bases and J by 7 bases, leaving 8 bases between them. The CDR3 sequence is 10 residues long.

The chain joins TRBV29-1 to TRBJ1-3, with D unresolved. Germline CDR1 SQVTM, CDR2 ANQGSEA. V was clipped by 4 bases and J by 2 bases, with 3 bases between them. The CDR3 runs 11 residues. The CDR3 DNA reads as TGCAGCGTTGGCGCTGGAAACACCATATATTTT. It translates to CSVGAGNTIYF.

The chain links TRBV11-2 to TRBJ2-1; a possible D gene is TRBD1 (5 bases). Deletions cut 4 bases from V and 5 bases from J, with 21 bases between. Germline values: CDR1 SGHAT, CDR2 FQNNGV. The CDR3 consists of 17 residues. The CDR3: CASSYEARLGQHNEQFF. The CDR3 bases are TGTGCCAGCAGCTACGAAGCGCGGTTGGGGCAACACAATGAGCAGTTCTTC. The variable domain in full, with the rest retrieved from reference TRBV11-2 and TRBJ2-1, is EAGVAQSPRYKIIEKRQSVAFWCNPISGHATLYWYQQILGQGPKLLIQFQNNGVVDDSQLPKDRFSAERLKGVDSTLKIQPAKLEDSAVYLCASSYEARLGQHNEQFFGPGTRLTVL.

With regard to this clonotype: A much larger clone differs by one base, so this may be a read error. V and J are TRBV5-6 and TRBJ2-7, with D hard to call. The CDR3 runs 11 residues. Germline V lookup: CDR1 SGHDT, CDR2 YYEEEE. The V and J ends lost 1 base and 3 bases respectively, with 2 bases between them. CDR3 sequence (DNA): TGTGCCAGCAGCTTGTTCTACGAGCAGTACTTC. Amino acid sequence: CASSLFYEQYF.

Notes on this clonotype: At one end, the junction sequence differs from germline, possibly due to a read error. CDR3 region: CACSDSSGGANEQFF. The CDR3 DNA is TGCGCCTGCAGTGACTCTAGCGGGGGGGCCAATGAGCAGTTCTTC. The chain links TRBV10-1 to TRBJ2-1; 12 bases agree with TRBD2. The CDR3 consists of 15 residues. In germline, CDR1 is WNHNN, CDR2 SYGVQD (reference sequence).

The chain uses TRBV20-1 and TRBJ1-1, with a possible D match to TRBD1 (6 bases). The CDR3 has 13 amino acids. Trimming shortened V by 3 bases and J by 6 bases, and 14 bases separated the two germline ends. Germline CDR1 reads DFQATT; CDR2 reads SNEGSKA (reference sequence). The DNA for the CDR3 is TGCAGTGCTAGGAAGGGGGTTGGGGCTGAAGCTTTCTTT. The encoded protein is CSARKGVGAEAFF.

This chain links TRBV4-2 with TRBJ2-4; D not certain. This CDR3 comprises 14 residues. Germline CDR1 is LGHNA and CDR2 is YNFKEQ. V was trimmed by 1 base and J by 5 bases, leaving 9 bases between them. CDR3 sequence (DNA): TGTGCCAGCAGCCAAGGTGGTTCCGAAAACATTCAGTACTTC. Protein sequence: CASSQGGSENIQYF.

Here the CDR3 reads CASSLEIGSPGNTIYF. In DNA, the CDR3 is TGTGCCAGCAGCTTGGAAATCGGATCTCCTGGAAACACCATATATTTT. The chain links TRBV7-9 to TRBJ1-3, with D hard to call. Germline values: CDR1 SEHNR, CDR2 FQNEAQ (reference sequence). V was shortened by 3 bases and J by 2 bases, with 14 bases between the two germline ends. CDR3 length equals 16 residues. The whole variable domain, filled in from reference TRBV7-9 and TRBJ1-3, reads DTGVSQNPRHKITKRGQNVTFRCDPISEHNRLYWYRQTLGQGPEFLTYFQNEAQLEKSRLLSDRFSAERPKGSFSTLEIQRTEQGDSAMYLCASSLEIGSPGNTIYFGEGSWLTVV.

This clonotype was counted once. V usage is TRBV29-1 and J usage is TRBJ2-7; 7 bases map to TRBD1. Trimming at V came to 0 bases and at J to 1 base, leaving 6 bases not matched to a gene. This CDR3 contains 15 residues. In germline, CDR1 is SQVTM, CDR2 ANQGSEA. CDR3 amino acids: CSVEDRHRGSYEQYF. The CDR3 DNA follows: TGCAGCGTTGAAGATCGGCACAGGGGTTCCTACGAGCAGTACTTC.

This clonotype was counted ten times or more. The chain has TRBV27 and TRBJ2-7; 9 bases fit TRBD2. The V gene end was trimmed by 5 bases and the J gene end by 5 bases; junction bases not matched to a gene: 7. CDR1 and CDR2 from the germline V gene are MNHEY and SMNVEV (reference sequence). The length of the CDR3 is 14 residues. The CDR3 loop is CASSILAGTNEQYF. Written as DNA, the CDR3 is TGTGCCAGCAGTATACTAGCGGGTACCAACGAGCAGTACTTC.

This rearrangement joins TRBV15 to TRBJ1-2; 9 bases are a match to TRBD1. The CDR3 runs 16 residues. With 0 bases clipped from V and 4 bases from J, the junction kept 6 bases outside the gene matches. Germline loops: CDR1 LNHNV, CDR2 YYDKDF (reference sequence). The CDR3 DNA reads TGTGCCACCAGCAGAGATTACCAGGGACAGGGCTATGGCTACACCTTC. This codes for CATSRDYQGQGYGYTF.

The rearrangement joins TRBV7-3 to TRBJ1-2; no clear D. In germline, CDR1 is SGHTA, CDR2 FQGTGA. V was cut by 3 bases and J by 7 bases, with 9 bases left in between. The CDR3 length is 12 residues. The CDR3 here is CASSLNVGGYTF. CDR3 sequence (DNA): TGTGCCAGCAGCTTGAACGTGGGTGGCTACACCTTC.

The chain carries TRBV6-4 and TRBJ2-1, with 11 bases fitting TRBD2. The CDR3 loop spans 16 amino acids. V lost 5 bases, J lost 6 bases, and 9 bases stayed unmatched. Germline V gives CDR1 MRHNA, CDR2 SNTAGT. DNA of the CDR3: TGTGCCAGCAGTTTATTATTAGCGGGGGGGTCCAATGAGCAGTTCTTC. It is translated as CASSLLLAGGSNEQFF.

The chain combines TRBV3-1 with TRBJ1-2; D is ambiguous. The V and J ends lost 0 bases and 7 bases respectively, with 12 bases between them. Germline-derived CDR1 and CDR2 are LGHDT and YNNKEL (reference sequence). CDR3 size: 14 residues. In nucleotides, the CDR3 is TGTGCCAGCAGCCAAGATCGAGGCGCGCGTGGCTACACCTTC. Its translation: CASSQDRGARGYTF.

This chain joins TRBV7-2 and TRBJ2-5; 13 nucleotides match TRBD2. The CDR3 length is 15 residues. The germline CDR1 and CDR2 sequences are SGHTA and FQGNSA. With 5 bases clipped from V and 3 bases from J, the junction kept 3 bases outside the gene matches. The CDR3: CASSTGTSGEETQYF. The CDR3 bases are TGTGCCAGCAGCACCGGGACTAGCGGGGAAGAGACCCAGTACTTC.

The rearrangement uses TRBV5-6 and TRBJ2-7, with 7 bases matching TRBD2. The germline gives CDR1 SGHDT, CDR2 YYEEEE. With V trimmed by 2 bases and J by 2 bases, 7 bases remained unmatched. This CDR3 comprises 15 residues. This CDR3 reads CASSFRGTNTYEQYF. In DNA, the CDR3 is TGTGCCAGCAGCTTCAGAGGGACTAACACCTACGAGCAGTACTTC. The complete variable domain, with remaining parts taken from reference TRBV5-6 and TRBJ2-7, reads DAGVTQSPTHLIKTRGQQVTLRCSPKSGHDTVSWYQQALGQGPQFIFQYYEEEERQRGNFPDRFSGHQFPNYSSELNVNALLLGDSALYLCASSFRGTNTYEQYFGPGTRLTVT.

Worth noting for this clonotype: Given a much more abundant clone one base away, this may be a read error. This rearrangement joins TRBV11-2 to TRBJ2-7; D is tentatively TRBD1 or TRBD2 (5 bases each). The CDR3 is 13 amino acids. The germline V and J ends were trimmed by 4 bases and 4 bases, with 11 bases remaining between them. The germline CDR1 and CDR2 sequences are SGHAT and FQNNGV. The DNA of the CDR3 is TGTGCCAGCAGCTCCGGGACGCTTTACGAGCAGTACTTC. Translated: CASSSGTLYEQYF.